One and the same sample provided the 21 T cell receptor beta chains below, sequenced in a study of T cell responses to AZD1222 COVID-19 vaccine. Libraries were prepared by immunoSEQ multiplex PCR; TCRdb keeps only in-frame clonotypes and omits some of them. The sample holds some 80,000 clones, roughly 88% seen once. Sequencing used peripheral blood, obtained 28 days after the second dose of the MenACWY control vaccine. These receptors were collected from an adult who received the MenACWY meningococcal vaccine as a control.

This rearrangement joins TRBV4-3 to TRBJ1-2; D remains ambiguous. Trimming left V 5 bases short and J 2 bases short, with 18 bases between. This CDR3 spans 16 amino acids. Germline V gene sequence: CDR1 LGHNA, CDR2 YSLEER. The CDR3 spells CASSGQEGRRNYGYTF. The CDR3 nucleotides read TGCGCCAGCAGCGGGCAAGAAGGACGTCGAAACTATGGCTACACCTTC.

V usage is TRBV10-3 and J usage is TRBJ1-6; 9 bases fit TRBD1. The CDR3 extends over 12 amino acids. The V and J ends lost 11 bases and 10 bases, in that order; junction bases with no gene match: 6. CDR1 is ENHRY and CDR2 is SYGVKD in the germline V gene. In DNA form, the CDR3 reads TGTGCCGCCACAGGGGGCGAATCACCCCTCCACTTT. Amino acids: CAATGGESPLHF.

The V gene is TRBV27, the J gene TRBJ1-1; no clear D. Trimming removed 5 bases at V and 1 base at J, with 11 bases between. This CDR3 is built from 14 residues. The V gene's germline CDR1 is MNHEY and CDR2 SMNVEV (reference sequence). Here the CDR3 DNA reads TGTGCCAGCAGTCAAAATCCCTGGAACACTGAAGCTTTCTTT. Its protein product is CASSQNPWNTEAFF.

The chain uses TRBV30 and TRBJ1-2; the D gene is possibly TRBD1 (5 bases). The CDR3 contains 13 residues. Germline-derived CDR1 and CDR2 are GTSNPN and SVGIG (reference sequence). V was shortened by 3 bases and J by 6 bases, with 14 bases between the two germline ends. CDR3 residues: CAWSLWSRDGYTF. The CDR3 coding sequence is TGTGCCTGGAGCCTTTGGTCCAGGGATGGCTACACCTTC.

V usage is TRBV6-5 and J usage is TRBJ2-5; 7 bases fit TRBD2. With V trimmed by 11 bases and J by 5 bases, 11 bases remained unmatched. Germline assignment: CDR1 MNHEY and CDR2 SVGAGI. The CDR3 has 13 amino acids. As DNA, the CDR3 is TGTGCCTCTCGGGACTGGGGGGGGGAGACCCAGTACTTC. Its translation is CASRDWGGETQYF.

J is TRBJ1-5 and V is TRBV19, with unresolved D. Germline lookup yields CDR1 LNHDA and CDR2 SQIVND (reference sequence). The CDR3 covers 12 residues. V was clipped by 6 bases and J by 1 base, with 4 bases between them. The CDR3 protein is CASRDSNQPQHF. The CDR3 DNA sequence: TGTGCCAGTAGGGACAGCAATCAGCCCCAGCATTTT.

The chain recombines TRBV15 with TRBJ2-7; 9 bases are a match to TRBD1. Per germline, CDR1 LNHNV and CDR2 YYDKDF (reference sequence). The CDR3 is 14 residues long. V was clipped by 5 bases and J by 5 bases; unmatched bases: 7. The CDR3 coding sequence is TGTGCCACCAGCGAGAGCGACAGGGGGAACGAGCAGTACTTC. This translates into CATSESDRGNEQYF.

J is TRBJ1-2 and V is TRBV7-9, with a tentative D call TRBD1 (5 bases). V dropped 5 bases and J dropped 7 bases, with 26 bases sitting between them. The germline gives CDR1 SEHNR, CDR2 FQNEAQ (reference sequence). The CDR3 consists of 17 residues. In nucleotides, the CDR3 is TGTGCCAGCAGCCCCCCGCGGGCCTCGGGGGAGGGTATTGGCTACACCTTC. Its translation: CASSPPRASGEGIGYTF.

The chain has TRBV4-1 and TRBJ2-6; D remains unclear. The CDR3 spans 15 residues. Trimming took off 0 bases at V and 1 base at J, with 4 bases between the two ends. The V gene's germline CDR1 is MGHRA and CDR2 YSYEKL. The CDR3 is CASSQERSGANVLTF. The CDR3 DNA reads as TGCGCCAGCAGCCAAGAGAGGTCTGGGGCCAACGTCCTGACTTTC.

The chain employs TRBV10-3 and TRBJ1-2; D gene uncertain. The V and J ends lost 2 bases and 3 bases respectively, with 7 bases between them. Germline assignment: CDR1 ENHRY and CDR2 SYGVKD. CDR3 size: 13 residues. The CDR3 DNA is TGTGCCATCAGTGAGGCGTCTGACTATGGCTACACCTTC. This gives the protein CAISEASDYGYTF.

The chain joins TRBV10-1 to TRBJ1-1; D remains ambiguous. V was pared by 1 base and J by 3 bases, with 12 bases between. Germline V gene data show CDR1 as WNHNN and CDR2 as SYGVQD (reference sequence). The CDR3 extends over 15 amino acids. The CDR3 reads CASSELWAVDTEAFF. CDR3 nucleotides: TGCGCCAGCAGTGAGTTGTGGGCCGTGGACACTGAAGCTTTCTTT.

A remark on this clone: Other DNA sequences from this sample encode an identical CDR3 as well. The rearrangement uses TRBV14 and TRBJ2-7; 7 positions match TRBD1. CDR3 size: 15 residues. Germline V gene sequence: CDR1 SGHDN, CDR2 FVKESK. V lost 0 bases, J lost 4 bases, and 6 bases stayed unmatched. The CDR3 DNA sequence: TGTGCCAGCAGCCAAGATCCGGGGACAGTTTACGAGCAGTACTTC. As protein: CASSQDPGTVYEQYF.

The V gene is TRBV4-3, the J gene TRBJ1-3, with 8 bases fitting TRBD1. CDR1 LGHNA and CDR2 YSLEER come from the germline V gene. With 0 bases clipped from V and 4 bases from J, the junction kept 8 bases outside the gene matches. The CDR3 is made up of 17 amino acids. The CDR3 region is CASSQDYETGVGNTIYF. CDR3 coding DNA: TGCGCCAGCAGCCAAGATTATGAGACAGGGGTAGGAAACACCATATATTTT.

V usage is TRBV2 and J usage is TRBJ1-4; no firm D call. This CDR3 is 14 amino acids long. Germline V gene data show CDR1 as SNHLY and CDR2 as FYNNEI. V gave up 4 bases and J gave up 10 bases, with 16 bases separating them. CDR3 amino acids: CASSGDTNSGKLFF. For the CDR3, the DNA is TGTGCCAGCAGTGGTGACACCAACAGCGGAAAACTGTTTTTT. The whole variable domain, filled in from reference TRBV2 and TRBJ1-4, reads EPEVTQTPSHQVTQMGQEVILRCVPISNHLYFYWYRQILGQKVEFLVSFYNNEISEKSEIFDDQFSVERPDGSNFTLKIRSTKLEDSAMYFCASSGDTNSGKLFFGSGTQLSVL.

The rearrangement uses TRBV5-4 and TRBJ2-6; TRBD2 agrees at 8 bases. Germline assignment: CDR1 SGHNT and CDR2 YYREEE (reference sequence). CDR3 length equals 19 residues. The J segment lost 4 bases and the V segment lost 0 bases, leaving 12 bases of the junction unmatched. This CDR3 reads CASSLESGEGTRGANVLTF. CDR3 nucleotide sequence: TGTGCCAGCAGCTTGGAAAGCGGGGAGGGGACTAGGGGGGCCAACGTCCTGACTTTC.

This chain uses TRBV5-5 with TRBJ1-2; 7 bases are a match to TRBD1. The CDR3 has 14 amino acids. J lost 2 bases, V lost 4 bases, and 5 bases had no gene match. Germline V gene data show CDR1 as SGHKS and CDR2 as YYEKEE (reference sequence). The CDR3 spells CASSPGQVNYGYTF. CDR3 coding DNA: TGTGCCAGCAGCCCAGGACAGGTGAACTATGGCTACACCTTC.

The V gene is TRBV7-2, the J gene TRBJ1-1; the D gene is possibly TRBD1 (5 bases). V was shortened by 3 bases and J by 6 bases, with 14 bases between the two germline ends. Germline lookup yields CDR1 SGHTA and CDR2 FQGNSA. The CDR3 is made up of 14 amino acids. The CDR3 spells CASSLQGTIPEAFF. For the CDR3, the DNA is TGTGCCAGCAGCTTGCAGGGAACCATACCTGAAGCTTTCTTT. Looking up the rest from reference TRBV7-2 and TRBJ1-1 gives the full variable domain: GAGVSQSPSNKVTEKGKDVELRCDPISGHTALYWYRQSLGQGLEFLIYFQGNSAPDKSGLPSDRFSAERTGGSVSTLTIQRTQQEDSAVYLCASSLQGTIPEAFFGQGTRLTVV.

V usage is TRBV11-2 and J usage is TRBJ1-3; D is uncertain. The V end was cut by 1 base, the J end by 2 bases, with 6 bases between. The CDR3 is made up of 14 amino acids. CDR1 is SGHAT, CDR2 FQNNGV, per germline. The CDR3 is CASSLGDTGNTIYF. The CDR3 DNA reads as TGTGCCAGCAGCTTAGGGGATACTGGAAACACCATATATTTT.

The V gene is TRBV5-1, the J gene TRBJ1-4, with TRBD1 matching 7 bases. Trimming took 0 bases from V and 6 from J; bases not matched to a gene: 5. The CDR3 has 15 residues. CDR1 and CDR2 from the germline V gene are SGHRS and YFSETQ. CDR3 in amino acids: CASSLEGARDEKLFF. The CDR3 bases are TGCGCCAGCAGCTTGGAGGGGGCCAGGGATGAAAAACTGTTTTTT.

For this clone: Germline is not matched at one junction end, which may reflect a read error. The V call is TRBV14, the J call TRBJ2-1; D is possibly TRBD1 (5 bases). The CDR3 spans 23 residues. Germline loops: CDR1 SGHDN, CDR2 FVKESK. This CDR3 is CASSQAFWCIVPTHRNSYNEQFF. CDR3 DNA sequence: TGTGCTAGCAGCCAAGCGTTTTGGTGTATCGTCCCCACCCACAGGAACTCCTACAATGAGCAGTTCTTC.

The chain uses TRBV27 and TRBJ1-1; a possible D gene is TRBD1 (6 bases). Germline values: CDR1 MNHEY, CDR2 SMNVEV (reference sequence). V gave up 4 bases and J gave up 1 base, with 13 bases separating them. The CDR3 sequence is 15 residues long. CDR3 protein: CASSYEGGRNTEAFF. CDR3 in DNA: TGTGCCAGCAGTTACGAGGGGGGGCGGAACACTGAAGCTTTCTTT.